This TCR beta chain was recorded in a study of cytomegalovirus exposure and HLA in healthy donors. A multiplex PCR was run with 60 Vbeta primers and 13 Jbeta primers. Sequenced by immunoSEQ multiplex PCR; TCRdb stores in-frame clones only, minus some. This sample yields 80,000 to 100,000 clones, of which around 67% are seen a single time; 2% to 2.5% belongs to the top ten. Healthy bone marrow donors made up the donor group. The study's findings and limits: A highly shared variant cluster was judged a likely technical artifact. The authors enumerated 150 to 200 TCR beta chains as linked to cytomegalovirus. In a later analysis, HLA-associated beta chains showed higher expansion and lower generation probabilities than comparable chains.

This CDR3 comprises 14 residues. V gave up 10 bases and J gave up 3 bases, with 19 bases separating them. The germline CDR1 and CDR2 sequences are MDHEN and SYDVKM. Comment on this clone: The antigen is not known.

This rearrangement joins TRBV28 to TRBJ2-7; a weak D match, TRBD1 (6 bases). The specimen was PBMCs. This receptor was obtained from a man in his fifties in good health and CMV-seronegative. The chain's CDR3 is CAIVTGTNSYEQYF. The CDR3, as DNA: TGTGCCATCGTTACCGGGACAAACAGCTACGAGCAGTACTTC.